This passage covers 27 T cell receptor beta chains from one sample sequenced in a study of T cell changes during pregnancy in multiple sclerosis. Assay: immunoSEQ multiplex PCR; the TCRdb copy retains only in-frame clones and omits some. The sample lists roughly 64,000 clones; roughly 92% were seen once. The sample in question was peripheral blood, obtained in the second trimester of pregnancy. These receptors all stem from a female donor with multiple sclerosis, enrolled in a pregnancy study.

V gene TRBV7-9 combines with J gene TRBJ1-1, with D perhaps TRBD1 (5 bases). V lost 0 bases, J lost 7 bases, and 12 bases lay in between. The CDR3 consists of 14 residues. Germline values: CDR1 SEHNR, CDR2 FQNEAQ (reference sequence). The CDR3 DNA sequence: TGTGCCAGCAGCTTAGCAAATGGGAGGGGTGAAGCTTTCTTT. This sequence encodes CASSLANGRGEAFF.

CDR3 bases: TGTGCCAGCTCACCGGGACAGGGGGCTTGGCAGCCCCAGCATTTT. Protein sequence: CASSPGQGAWQPQHF. The rearrangement links TRBV18 to TRBJ1-5, with TRBD1 matching over 12 bases. The CDR3 runs to 15 residues. Germline assignment: CDR1 KGHSH and CDR2 LQKENI. V shed 3 bases, J shed 7 bases, and the junction held 4 bases outside the gene matches.

The chain has TRBV4-1 and TRBJ2-3; TRBD2 matches 8 bases. Germline CDR1 MGHRA, CDR2 YSYEKL. CDR3 length: 14 amino acids. The J segment lost 6 bases and the V segment lost 5 bases, leaving 7 bases of the junction unmatched. In DNA, the CDR3 is TGCGCCAGCAGCTACCGGGAGGGATGGGATACGCAGTATTTT. Its protein product is CASSYREGWDTQYF.

The chain joins TRBV27 to TRBJ2-7; D may be TRBD2 (6 bases). The CDR3 consists of 13 residues. Germline lookup yields CDR1 MNHEY and CDR2 SMNVEV (reference sequence). Trimming pared 3 bases from V and 4 bases from J, leaving 10 bases between. CDR3 nucleotide sequence: TGTGCCAGCAGTTTTGGAAGCGGGTACGAGCAGTACTTC. Amino acid sequence: CASSFGSGYEQYF.

This chain links TRBV28 with TRBJ2-7; 12 bases align to TRBD2. CDR1 and CDR2 (germline): MDHEN, SYDVKM. With 7 bases clipped from V and 2 bases from J, the junction kept 9 bases outside the gene matches. This CDR3 region has 16 residues. CDR3 sequence reads: CASTSGRADLAYEQYF. The CDR3, as DNA: TGTGCCAGCACTAGCGGGAGGGCCGATTTAGCCTACGAGCAGTACTTC. The variable domain in full, with the rest retrieved from reference TRBV28 and TRBJ2-7, is DVKVTQSSRYLVKRTGEKVFLECVQDMDHENMFWYRQDPGLGLRLIYFSYDVKMKEKGDIPEGYSVSREKKERFSLILESASTNQTSMYLCASTSGRADLAYEQYFGPGTRLTVT.

The V gene is TRBV5-5, the J gene TRBJ1-1; 9 bases match TRBD1. Germline V gives CDR1 SGHKS, CDR2 YYEKEE (reference sequence). Trimming at V came to 4 bases and at J to 7 bases, leaving 8 bases not matched to a gene. The CDR3 runs 14 residues. CDR3 loop: CASSVTGGAGEAFF. CDR3 nucleotides: TGTGCCAGCAGCGTAACAGGGGGCGCGGGTGAAGCTTTCTTT.

This rearrangement joins TRBV11-2 to TRBJ2-1; the D gene is possibly TRBD2 (6 bases). Germline values: CDR1 SGHAT, CDR2 FQNNGV. This CDR3 region has 16 residues. Trimming stripped 2 bases from V and 4 bases from J, with 15 bases between. CDR3 coding DNA: TGTGCCAGCAGCTTATTGCCCCCCGGGACTTACAATGAGCAGTTCTTC. Translation gives CASSLLPPGTYNEQFF.

The J gene is TRBJ2-7, the V gene TRBV2, with 10 bases aligning to TRBD1. This CDR3 is 14 amino acids long. Trimming cost V 4 bases and J 3 bases; bases outside gene matches: 3. Germline lookup yields CDR1 SNHLY and CDR2 FYNNEI. This CDR3 reads CASSVDRGDYEQYF. In DNA form, the CDR3 reads TGTGCCAGCAGTGTGGACAGGGGGGACTACGAGCAGTACTTC.

This clone was found once. The rearrangement joins TRBV27 to TRBJ1-1, with 12 nucleotides matching TRBD1. CDR1 MNHEY and CDR2 SMNVEV come from the germline V gene (reference sequence). The CDR3 consists of 14 residues. V lost 6 bases to trimming and J lost 6 bases; unmatched junction nucleotides: 5. The CDR3 here is CASRPGQGAAEAFF. The CDR3, as DNA: TGTGCCAGCAGGCCGGGACAGGGGGCCGCTGAAGCTTTCTTT.

The chain couples TRBV7-3 to TRBJ2-3, with 9 bases that match TRBD2. V was pared by 3 bases and J by 8 bases, with 3 bases of the junction left unmatched. The CDR3 contains 13 residues. Germline V gene lookup returns CDR1 SGHTA and CDR2 FQGTGA. DNA for the CDR3: TGTGCCAGCAGCTTTCCTAGCGGGATTACGCAGTATTTT. This sequence encodes CASSFPSGITQYF.

The chain has TRBV7-2 and TRBJ1-2; 9 bases line up with TRBD1. After removal of 5 bases from V and 7 bases from J, the junction contained 14 bases not matched to a gene. Germline lookup yields CDR1 SGHTA and CDR2 FQGNSA. This CDR3 comprises 16 residues. This chain's CDR3 is CASSPRQGVLLGGYTF. The CDR3 nucleotides read TGTGCCAGCAGCCCCAGACAGGGGGTATTGTTAGGTGGCTACACCTTC.

The chain uses TRBV19 and TRBJ2-2; 14 nucleotides agree with TRBD2. Germline CDR1 and CDR2: LNHDA and SQIVND (reference sequence). CDR3 size: 16 residues. V was pared by 6 bases and J by 5 bases, with 5 bases of the junction left unmatched. CDR3 coding DNA: TGTGCCAGTAGGCCAAGACTAGCGGGAGGGACCGGGGAGCTGTTTTTT. Its protein product is CASRPRLAGGTGELFF.

The chain joins TRBV9 to TRBJ2-2, with D hard to call. Germline V gives CDR1 SGDLS, CDR2 YYNGEE. This CDR3 has 16 amino acids. Trimming cost V 0 bases and J 0 bases, with 9 bases left between them. CDR3 protein: CASSVDSLTNTGELFF. The CDR3, as DNA: TGTGCCAGCAGCGTAGACTCGCTGACGAACACCGGGGAGCTGTTTTTT.

V usage is TRBV28 and J usage is TRBJ1-2, with D unclear. CDR1 is MDHEN and CDR2 is SYDVKM in the germline V gene. The CDR3 covers 11 residues. Trimming removed 7 bases from V and 4 bases from J, with 7 bases in between. CDR3 DNA sequence: TGTGCCAGCAATGCCGGCTATGGCTACACCTTC. Protein sequence: CASNAGYGYTF.

The V call is TRBV18, the J call TRBJ2-3; a weak D match, TRBD1 (5 bases). Germline lookup yields CDR1 KGHSH and CDR2 LQKENI. This CDR3 contains 15 residues. V was clipped by 1 base and J by 0 bases, with 8 bases between them. The CDR3 DNA reads as TGTGCCAGCTCACCACTTGACAGTAGCACAGATACGCAGTATTTT. This sequence encodes CASSPLDSSTDTQYF. Full variable domain (outside the CDR3, taken from reference TRBV18 and TRBJ2-3): NAGVMQNPRHLVRRRGQEARLRCSPMKGHSHVYWYRQLPEEGLKFMVYLQKENIIDESGMPKERFSAEFPKEGPSILRIQQVVRGDSAAYFCASSPLDSSTDTQYFGPGTRLTVL.

The chain has TRBV7-9 and TRBJ2-3, with 10 bases lining up with TRBD2. This CDR3 has 16 residues. Losses at the gene ends were 1 base for V and 2 bases for J; bases not matched to a gene: 3. Germline values: CDR1 SEHNR, CDR2 FQNEAQ (reference sequence). The CDR3 protein is CASSLELAGPTDTQYF. The CDR3 coding sequence is TGTGCCAGCAGCTTAGAACTAGCGGGACCCACAGATACGCAGTATTTT.

The chain has TRBV7-6 and TRBJ2-7; 8 bases line up with TRBD2. CDR1 SGHVS and CDR2 FNYEAQ come from the germline V gene. Trimming at V came to 0 bases and at J to 6 bases, leaving 7 bases not matched to a gene. This CDR3 has 15 residues. CDR3 nucleotides: TGTGCCAGCAGCTTAGCGCCGGGAGGGCAGGGCGAGCAGTACTTC. It is translated as CASSLAPGGQGEQYF.

This chain links TRBV4-1 with TRBJ2-4, with D tentatively TRBD2 (6 bases). The CDR3 loop spans 17 amino acids. From germline, CDR1 is MGHRA and CDR2 YSYEKL. V was clipped by 0 bases and J by 6 bases, with 18 bases between them. The DNA for the CDR3 is TGCGCCAGCAGCCAAGATTTTCAGGGAGGCAACTCAAACATTCAGTACTTC. It codes for CASSQDFQGGNSNIQYF.

The rearrangement joins TRBV5-8 to TRBJ1-1, with D hard to call. V lost 3 bases and J lost 4, with 13 bases in between. The CDR3 is 14 amino acids. CDR1 SGHTS and CDR2 YDEGEE come from the germline V gene. The CDR3 is CASSYSEGFTEAFF. The CDR3 DNA reads TGTGCCAGCAGCTATAGTGAGGGATTCACTGAAGCTTTCTTT.

In its sample, this clone was seen many times. The V and J genes are TRBV6-1 and TRBJ2-7, with 10 bases fitting TRBD2. CDR1 is MNHNS and CDR2 is SASEGT in the germline V gene. V gave up 1 base and J gave up 2 bases; unmatched junction bases: 2. This CDR3 spans 15 amino acids. The DNA for the CDR3 is TGTGCCAGCAGTGAAGAAGCGGGAGGGGCCTACGAGCAGTACTTC. It is translated as CASSEEAGGAYEQYF.

The rearrangement links TRBV19 to TRBJ2-7, with 7 bases lining up with TRBD1. CDR1 is LNHDA, CDR2 SQIVND, per germline (reference sequence). There are 13 residues in the CDR3. The J segment lost 6 bases and the V segment lost 0 bases, leaving 2 bases of the junction unmatched. The chain's CDR3 is CASSIETGSEQYF. CDR3 DNA: TGTGCCAGTAGTATAGAGACAGGGTCCGAGCAGTACTTC.

The chain carries TRBV27 and TRBJ2-2; 10 nucleotides line up with TRBD2. This CDR3 is 15 amino acids long. CDR1 MNHEY and CDR2 SMNVEV come from the germline V gene (reference sequence). J was trimmed by 8 bases and V by 5 bases; bases with no gene match: 8. Here the CDR3 reads CASSTLAGVAGELFF. CDR3 sequence (DNA): TGTGCCAGCAGTACTCTAGCGGGAGTTGCTGGGGAGCTGTTTTTT.

With regard to this clone: The final CDR3 position lacks the conserved phenylalanine or tryptophan, pointing to a likely read error. The V gene is TRBV13, the J gene TRBJ2-7, with 7 nucleotides matching TRBD1. This CDR3 is built from 15 residues. With V trimmed by 4 bases and J by 3 bases, 9 bases remained unmatched. Germline CDR1 PRHDT, CDR2 FYEKMQ (reference sequence). The CDR3 nucleotides read TGTGCCAGCAGCTCTAAACGGACAGGACTCTACGAGCAGTACCTC. Protein product: CASSSKRTGLYEQYL.

The chain is built from TRBV5-5 and TRBJ1-1; D not certain. In germline, CDR1 is SGHKS, CDR2 YYEKEE (reference sequence). V was clipped by 4 bases and J by 1 base, with 8 bases between them. This CDR3 has 13 residues. The CDR3 spells CASSPQENTEAFF. As DNA, the CDR3 is TGTGCCAGCAGCCCACAAGAGAACACTGAAGCTTTCTTT.

This rearrangement joins TRBV5-1 to TRBJ2-7, with 11 bases fitting TRBD2. Germline CDR1 and CDR2: SGHRS and YFSETQ. After removal of 1 base from V and 7 bases from J, the junction contained 19 bases not matched to a gene. This CDR3 is 19 amino acids long. CDR3 bases: TGCGCCAGCAGCTTGTTTTGGACAGGGAAGACTAGCGGGAAAAGGGAGCAGTACTTC. This codes for CASSLFWTGKTSGKREQYF.

This chain connects TRBV18 to TRBJ1-1; TRBD1 matches 7 bases. Germline loops: CDR1 KGHSH, CDR2 LQKENI. V dropped 4 bases and J dropped 5; count of bases not matched to a gene: 4. The CDR3 covers 13 residues. The CDR3 sequence: CASSQGTDTEAFF. The CDR3, as DNA: TGTGCCAGCTCACAAGGGACAGATACTGAAGCTTTCTTT.

This chain uses TRBV4-1 with TRBJ1-1; perhaps TRBD1 as D (5 bases). V was shortened by 1 base and J by 1 base, with 10 bases between the two germline ends. Germline V gives CDR1 MGHRA, CDR2 YSYEKL. The CDR3 consists of 15 residues. The CDR3 reads CASSQVLQGNTEAFF. In nucleotides, the CDR3 is TGCGCCAGCAGCCAAGTCCTGCAGGGGAACACTGAAGCTTTCTTT.